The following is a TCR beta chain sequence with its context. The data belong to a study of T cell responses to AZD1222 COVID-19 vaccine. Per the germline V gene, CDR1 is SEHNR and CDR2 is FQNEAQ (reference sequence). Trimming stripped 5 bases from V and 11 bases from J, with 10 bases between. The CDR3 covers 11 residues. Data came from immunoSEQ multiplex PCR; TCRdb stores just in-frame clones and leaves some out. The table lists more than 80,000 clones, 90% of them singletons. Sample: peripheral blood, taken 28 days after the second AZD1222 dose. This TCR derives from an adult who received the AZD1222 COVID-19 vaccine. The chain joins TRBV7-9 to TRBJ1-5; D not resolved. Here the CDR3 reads CASSTGGAQHF. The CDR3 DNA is TGTGCCAGCAGCACCGGTGGGGCCCAGCATTTT.